This is a list of T cell receptor beta chains from one sample in a study of blood T cell repertoires in COVID-19. TCRdb's copy holds only in-frame clones and misses some; the assay was immunoSEQ multiplex PCR. The repertoire holds approximately 30,000 clones, about 85% seen once, with under 30% in the top ten. Sequencing input: peripheral blood. The receptors shown here come from a woman aged 80 or over with active or convalescent COVID-19. Both conserved end residues are part of each CDR3. D genes are given only for firm matches. The size entry is marked missing in some rows and otherwise reads once, few, many or a size class.

J gene: TRBJ2-3
V gene: TRBV9
D gene: -
clone size: -
CDR3 protein: CASSVKESVRTDTQYF
CDR3 DNA: TGTGCCAGCAGCGTAAAGGAGAGCGTACGCACAGATACGCAGTATTTT

J gene: TRBJ2-7
V gene: TRBV30
D gene: TRBD1
clone size: -
CDR3 protein: CAWSAGQGRYEQYF
CDR3 DNA: TGTGCCTGGAGCGCGGGACAGGGAAGGTACGAGCAGTACTTC

J gene: TRBJ1-2
V gene: TRBV6-5
D gene: -
clone size: -
CDR3 protein: CASTYNRANYGYTF
CDR3 DNA: TGTGCCAGCACTTATAACAGGGCTAACTATGGCTACACCTTC

J gene: TRBJ1-1
V gene: TRBV20-1
D gene: -
clone size: -
CDR3 protein: CSASSERVEAFF
CDR3 DNA: TGCAGTGCTAGTAGTGAGCGGGTTGAAGCTTTCTTT

J gene: TRBJ1-1
V gene: TRBV5-1
D gene: -
clone size: -
CDR3 protein: CASSAYWANTEAFF
CDR3 DNA: TGCGCCAGCAGCGCTTATTGGGCGAACACTGAAGCTTTCTTT

J gene: TRBJ1-2
V gene: TRBV14
D gene: -
clone size: -
CDR3 protein: CASSQEPTGSYGYTF
CDR3 DNA: TGTGCCAGCAGCCAAGAACCGACAGGCAGCTATGGCTACACCTTC

J gene: TRBJ1-2
V gene: TRBV28
D gene: -
clone size: -
CDR3 protein: CASSLNFGYTF
CDR3 DNA: TGTGCCAGCAGTTTGAACTTTGGCTACACCTTC

J gene: TRBJ1-2
V gene: TRBV5-1
D gene: TRBD1
clone size: -
CDR3 protein: CASRTPQGATGYTF
CDR3 DNA: TGCGCCAGCAGAACCCCCCAGGGGGCGACGGGCTACACCTTC

J gene: TRBJ1-5
V gene: TRBV6-5
D gene: -
clone size: -
CDR3 protein: CATAATRSMNQPQHF
CDR3 DNA: TGTGCCACCGCCGCGACACGGTCTATGAATCAGCCCCAGCATTTT

J gene: TRBJ2-3
V gene: TRBV2
D gene: TRBD1
clone size: -
CDR3 protein: CASNPRTGYTDTQYF
CDR3 DNA: TGTGCCAGCAACCCTCGGACAGGGTACACAGATACGCAGTATTTT

J gene: TRBJ1-2
V gene: TRBV4-1
D gene: -
clone size: -
CDR3 protein: CASSRGREDGYTF
CDR3 DNA: TGCGCCAGCAGCCGAGGCAGGGAGGATGGCTACACCTTC

J gene: TRBJ1-5
V gene: TRBV11-2
D gene: -
clone size: -
CDR3 protein: CASSLERGGGQPQHF
CDR3 DNA: TGTGCCAGCAGCTTAGAACGGGGGGGAGGACAGCCCCAGCATTTT

J gene: TRBJ2-3
V gene: TRBV5-1
D gene: -
clone size: -
CDR3 protein: CASSPGQITDTQYF
CDR3 DNA: TGCGCCAGCAGCCCCGGACAGATCACAGATACGCAGTATTTT

J gene: TRBJ1-6
V gene: TRBV9
D gene: TRBD1
clone size: few
CDR3 protein: CASSGTGTGNSPLHF
CDR3 DNA: TGTGCCAGCAGCGGGACCGGGACAGGTAATTCACCCCTCCACTTT

J gene: TRBJ2-5
V gene: TRBV5-1
D gene: TRBD2
clone size: -
CDR3 protein: CASSGAGGLKETQYF
CDR3 DNA: TGCGCCAGCAGCGGCGCGGGGGGGCTGAAAGAGACCCAGTACTTC

J gene: TRBJ2-7
V gene: TRBV29-1
D gene: -
clone size: once
CDR3 protein: CSVGRDTYEQYF
CDR3 DNA: TGCAGCGTTGGTCGAGACACCTACGAGCAGTACTTC

J gene: TRBJ1-5
V gene: TRBV27
D gene: TRBD1
clone size: -
CDR3 protein: CASRSWDSSNQPQHF
CDR3 DNA: TGTGCCAGCAGATCCTGGGACAGTAGCAATCAGCCCCAGCATTTT